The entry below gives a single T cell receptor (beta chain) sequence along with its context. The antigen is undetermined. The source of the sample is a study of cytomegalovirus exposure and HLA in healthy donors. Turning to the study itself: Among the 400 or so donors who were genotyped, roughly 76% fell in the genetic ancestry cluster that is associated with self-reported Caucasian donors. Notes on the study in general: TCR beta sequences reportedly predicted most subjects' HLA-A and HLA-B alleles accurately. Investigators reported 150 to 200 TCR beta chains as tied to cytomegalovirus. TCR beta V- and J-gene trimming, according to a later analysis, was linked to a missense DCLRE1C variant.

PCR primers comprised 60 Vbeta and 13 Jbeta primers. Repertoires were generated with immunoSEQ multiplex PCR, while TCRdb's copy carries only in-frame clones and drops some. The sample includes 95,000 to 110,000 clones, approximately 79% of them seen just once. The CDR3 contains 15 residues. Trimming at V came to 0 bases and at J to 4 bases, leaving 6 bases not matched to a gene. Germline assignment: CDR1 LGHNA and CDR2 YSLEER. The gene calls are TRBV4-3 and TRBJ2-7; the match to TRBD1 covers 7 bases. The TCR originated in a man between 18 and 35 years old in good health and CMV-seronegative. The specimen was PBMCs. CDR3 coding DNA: TGCGCCAGCAGCCAAGATCAGGGGGTTGGGTACGAGCAGTACTTC. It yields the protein CASSQDQGVGYEQYF.